The 22 T cell receptor beta chains below were found in one sample sequenced in a study of blood T cell repertoires in COVID-19. Clones were read by immunoSEQ multiplex PCR, and TCRdb kept only the in-frame ones, dropping some. The sample holds some 320,000 clones, roughly 85% seen once. The sequencing input was PBMCs or T cells enriched from blood (not recorded which). The receptors shown here come from a woman under 40 who had been exposed to COVID-19.

The chain joins TRBV6-2 or TRBV6-3 to TRBJ2-5, with 7 bases aligning to TRBD2. In germline, CDR1 is MNHEY, CDR2 SVGEGT. The ends lost 0 bases at V and 1 base at J; junction bases unmatched: 5. There are 16 residues in the CDR3. As DNA, the CDR3 is TGTGCCAGCAGTTACTCGGGAGGGGCCGGCCAAGAGACCCAGTACTTC. Its protein product is CASSYSGGAGQETQYF.

This chain joins TRBV30 and TRBJ1-4; D call uncertain. Per germline, CDR1 GTSNPN and CDR2 SVGIG (reference sequence). Trimming shortened V by 1 base and J by 6 bases, and 9 bases separated the two germline ends. This CDR3 region has 13 residues. CDR3 DNA: TGTGCCTGGAGTGCTGTTCGGTATGAAAAACTGTTTTTT. It translates to CAWSAVRYEKLFF.

The J gene is TRBJ2-7, the V gene TRBV7-2; 7 nucleotides match TRBD1. CDR1 is SGHTA, CDR2 FQGNSA, per germline. CDR3 length: 16 residues. V dropped 2 bases and J dropped 6; count of bases not matched to a gene: 13. CDR3 DNA: TGTGCCAGCAGCTTAACCAGGACAGGCGGGCGGAGCGAGCAGTACTTC. Translating it yields CASSLTRTGGRSEQYF.

The chain links TRBV6-5 to TRBJ1-1; no definite D call. This CDR3 spans 14 amino acids. Trimming pared 8 bases from V and 0 bases from J, leaving 13 bases between. CDR1 and CDR2 from the germline V gene are MNHEY and SVGAGI. The CDR3 nucleotides are TGTGCCAGCTCGTATCGGTTTCTGAACACTGAAGCTTTCTTT. It specifies CASSYRFLNTEAFF.

The table lists this clone with a count of one. The V call is TRBV2, the J call TRBJ2-2, with 15 bases identical to TRBD2. Germline assignment: CDR1 SNHLY and CDR2 FYNNEI. This CDR3 comprises 18 residues. The J segment lost 1 base and the V segment lost 5 bases, leaving 5 bases of the junction unmatched. The CDR3 here is CASSPGLAGGWNTGELFF. In DNA, the CDR3 is TGTGCCAGCAGTCCGGGACTAGCGGGAGGCTGGAACACCGGGGAGCTGTTTTTT.

The V gene is TRBV18, the J gene TRBJ1-2, with TRBD1 matching over 8 bases. V lost 6 bases, J lost 4 bases, and 4 bases stayed unmatched. CDR1 is KGHSH, CDR2 LQKENI, per germline. The CDR3 consists of 13 residues. This CDR3 is CASSLGTGYGYTF. The DNA for the CDR3 is TGTGCCAGCTCGCTGGGGACAGGCTATGGCTACACCTTC.

This CDR3 reads CASSLDRYSNQPQHF. CDR3 sequence (DNA): TGTGCCAGCAGCTTGGACAGATATAGCAATCAGCCCCAGCATTTT. The chain has TRBV5-5 and TRBJ1-5; D not certain. The CDR3 has 15 amino acids. V lost 0 bases, J lost 0 bases, and 7 bases lay in between. Germline-derived CDR1 and CDR2 are SGHKS and YYEKEE (reference sequence).

The chain recombines TRBV6-1 with TRBJ2-1; TRBD1 matches at 10 bases. The V gene's germline CDR1 is MNHNS and CDR2 SASEGT. The trim removed 4 bases at V and 6 bases at J, leaving 9 bases unmatched. The CDR3 loop spans 16 amino acids. DNA for the CDR3: TGTGCCAGCAGTGCCCCTCGGACAGGGGGATTCAATGAGCAGTTCTTC. Its translation is CASSAPRTGGFNEQFF.

This clone was counted a few times. The chain combines TRBV27 with TRBJ2-5, with D possibly TRBD2 on 5 matching bases. This CDR3 spans 15 amino acids. V dropped 4 bases and J dropped 2 bases, with 14 bases sitting between them. The germline V gene has CDR1 MNHEY and CDR2 SMNVEV (reference sequence). The CDR3 is CASSSDFSPQETQYF. CDR3 nucleotides: TGTGCCAGCAGTTCGGACTTTTCACCACAAGAGACCCAGTACTTC.

V is TRBV7-2 and J is TRBJ1-1, with D uncertain. The CDR3 is 13 amino acids. Trimming cost V 1 base and J 1 base, with 4 bases left between them. CDR1 and CDR2 from the germline V gene are SGHTA and FQGNSA. The CDR3 DNA reads as TGTGCCAGCAGCTTAGAACAGAACACTGAAGCTTTCTTT. Its protein product is CASSLEQNTEAFF. The full variable domain, completed using reference TRBV7-2 and TRBJ1-1, is GAGVSQSPSNKVTEKGKDVELRCDPISGHTALYWYRQSLGQGLEFLIYFQGNSAPDKSGLPSDRFSAERTGGSVSTLTIQRTQQEDSAVYLCASSLEQNTEAFFGQGTRLTVV.

The chain employs TRBV7-2 and TRBJ2-7, with D maybe TRBD2 (6 bases). The CDR3 is 15 residues long. The V gene lost 1 base and the J gene lost 4 bases, with 14 bases spanning the gap. Germline V gives CDR1 SGHTA, CDR2 FQGNSA. The chain's CDR3 is CASSLVATSLYEQYF. The CDR3 DNA reads TGTGCCAGCAGCTTAGTTGCGACTAGTTTGTACGAGCAGTACTTC.

This CDR3 is CAWRTSGASQYF. In nucleotides, the CDR3 is TGTGCCTGGAGAACTAGCGGGGCGTCCCAGTACTTC. The chain carries TRBV30 and TRBJ2-7; 10 nucleotides agree with TRBD2. CDR1 GTSNPN and CDR2 SVGIG come from the germline V gene (reference sequence). CDR3 length: 12 residues. The V segment lost 3 bases and the J segment 10 bases; nucleotides outside the gene matches: 6.

The chain has TRBV28 and TRBJ1-6, with 11 bases matching TRBD1. Germline assignment: CDR1 MDHEN and CDR2 SYDVKM. Losses at the gene ends were 5 bases for V and 7 bases for J; bases not matched to a gene: 4. This CDR3 has 15 residues. CDR3 coding DNA: TGTGCCAGCAGTCCCCGGGACAGGGGGAATTCACCCCTCCACTTT. Protein product: CASSPRDRGNSPLHF.

The rearrangement links TRBV5-1 to TRBJ2-7; weak D call: TRBD2 (6 bases). Trimming pared 2 bases from V and 5 bases from J, leaving 17 bases between. The CDR3 loop spans 15 amino acids. The germline gives CDR1 SGHRS, CDR2 YFSETQ. The CDR3 bases are TGCGCCAGCAGCTTCGGAGGGACGGACGCACACGAGCAGTACTTC. Amino acids: CASSFGGTDAHEQYF.

This chain uses TRBV7-9 with TRBJ2-3, with D possibly TRBD1 on 8 matching bases. The CDR3 is made up of 15 amino acids. The V and J ends lost 4 bases and 2 bases respectively, with 13 bases between them. Per the germline V gene, CDR1 is SEHNR and CDR2 is FQNEAQ (reference sequence). The CDR3 nucleotides are TGTGCCAGCAGCTCTACAGGGGGGGCCACAGATACGCAGTATTTT. Translation gives CASSSTGGATDTQYF. Variable domain in full (rest from reference TRBV7-9 and TRBJ2-3): DTGVSQNPRHKITKRGQNVTFRCDPISEHNRLYWYRQTLGQGPEFLTYFQNEAQLEKSRLLSDRFSAERPKGSFSTLEIQRTEQGDSAMYLCASSSTGGATDTQYFGPGTRLTVL.

The chain recombines TRBV18 with TRBJ2-7; a weak D match, TRBD1 (6 bases). The germline V gene encodes CDR1 KGHSH and CDR2 LQKENI. Trimming cost V 0 bases and J 6 bases, with 18 bases left between them. CDR3 size: 16 residues. Here the CDR3 reads CASSPPNQGLGREQYF. In DNA, the CDR3 is TGTGCCAGCTCACCACCGAACCAGGGGTTGGGTCGCGAGCAGTACTTC.

The chain recombines TRBV2 with TRBJ1-6, with a possible D match to TRBD1 (6 bases). Trimming stripped 9 bases from V and 7 bases from J, with 16 bases between. Germline CDR1 is SNHLY and CDR2 is FYNNEI. The CDR3 loop spans 14 amino acids. In DNA form, the CDR3 reads TGTGCCAGTTCGTCCGAGACAGGAAATTCACCCCTCCACTTT. This translates into CASSSETGNSPLHF. The variable domain in full, completed from reference TRBV2 and TRBJ1-6, reads EPEVTQTPSHQVTQMGQEVILRCVPISNHLYFYWYRQILGQKVEFLVSFYNNEISEKSEIFDDQFSVERPDGSNFTLKIRSTKLEDSAMYFCASSSETGNSPLHFGNGTRLTVT.

The V call is TRBV5-1, the J call TRBJ2-7; TRBD1 might be the D (6 bases). V was pared by 0 bases and J by 0 bases, with 10 bases between. This CDR3 spans 15 amino acids. Per germline, CDR1 SGHRS and CDR2 YFSETQ. CDR3 region: CASSLGQGSSYEQYF. The CDR3 DNA is TGCGCCAGCAGCTTGGGCCAGGGGAGCTCCTACGAGCAGTACTTC.

The chain employs TRBV4-2 and TRBJ1-5; D remains unclear. Trimming removed 1 base at V and 2 bases at J, with 12 bases between. CDR1 and CDR2 from the germline V gene are LGHNA and YNFKEQ. CDR3 length: 16 amino acids. The CDR3 coding sequence is TGTGCCAGCAGCCAAGCGTCCTACGGGGGCAATCAGCCCCAGCATTTT. Translating it yields CASSQASYGGNQPQHF.

A single count supports this clone. Germline is not matched at one junction end, which may reflect a read error. The rearrangement joins TRBV2 to TRBJ2-1, with a tentative D call TRBD2 (6 bases). This CDR3 has 10 residues. The germline gives CDR1 SNHLY, CDR2 FYNNEI. This CDR3 reads CASSEAREVF. The CDR3 nucleotides read TGTGCCAGCAGTGAAGCTAGGGAGGTCTTC. The whole variable domain, remainder taken from reference TRBV2 and TRBJ2-1, is EPEVTQTPSHQVTQMGQEVILRCVPISNHLYFYWYRQILGQKVEFLVSFYNNEISEKSEIFDDQFSVERPDGSNFTLKIRSTKLEDSAMYFCASSEAREVFGPGTRLTVL.

The chain is built from TRBV4-3 and TRBJ2-5, with TRBD2 matching 10 bases. Per the germline V gene, CDR1 is LGHNA and CDR2 is YSLEER. The CDR3 is made up of 18 amino acids. Germline trimming cut 0 bases from V and 1 base from J; bases unmatched to any gene: 8. CDR3 DNA: TGCGCCAGCAGCCAAGATCTAAGGACTAGCGGCGCCCAAGAGACCCAGTACTTC. Translating gives CASSQDLRTSGAQETQYF.

The chain recombines TRBV5-1 with TRBJ1-3; D perhaps matches TRBD1 (5 bases). Looked up from germline, CDR1 is SGHRS and CDR2 is YFSETQ. The V gene lost 1 base and the J gene lost 0 bases, with 11 bases spanning the gap. This CDR3 is built from 16 residues. The CDR3 loop reads CASSLLQVDSGNTIYF. CDR3 DNA: TGCGCCAGCAGCTTGTTACAGGTGGACTCTGGAAACACCATATATTTT.